Shown below are 13 T cell receptor beta chains from a single sample sequenced in a study of OX40 agonist ivuxolimab in advanced cancers. Produced via immunoSEQ multiplex PCR; TCRdb's table is partial and in-frame only. The sample yields roughly 55,000 clones, over 70% seen once. This specimen consisted of CD4+ or CD8+ T cells sorted from blood, obtained in a trial of the OX40 agonist ivuxolimab. The receptor set was obtained from an adult with an advanced solid tumor such as melanoma, head and neck, liver or kidney cancer.

This clone is medium-sized (0.01 to 0.1%) by share. This chain uses TRBV2 with TRBJ1-3, with unresolved D. Germline CDR1 SNHLY, CDR2 FYNNEI. The CDR3 loop spans 12 amino acids. V lost 4 bases, J lost 1 base, and 2 bases lay in between. The CDR3 DNA reads TGTGCCAGCAGTGGATCTGGAAACACCATATATTTT. Translated: CASSGSGNTIYF.

The rearrangement links TRBV5-4 to TRBJ1-2, with 7 bases aligning to TRBD1. This CDR3 is 16 amino acids long. Germline assignment: CDR1 SGHNT and CDR2 YYREEE (reference sequence). V dropped 4 bases and J dropped 5; count of bases not matched to a gene: 14. The CDR3 DNA reads as TGTGCCAGCAGCCCCCGCCGGGACAGCCAAGGGTATGGCTACACCTTC. This codes for CASSPRRDSQGYGYTF.

The chain carries TRBV6-5 and TRBJ2-2, with unresolved D. The CDR3 contains 14 residues. From germline, CDR1 is MNHEY and CDR2 SVGAGI. V was pared by 4 bases and J by 5 bases, with 11 bases between. The DNA for the CDR3 is TGTGCCAGCAGTTCTACCCCTATAACCGGGGAGCTGTTTTTT. The encoded protein is CASSSTPITGELFF.

The rearrangement uses TRBV6-5 and TRBJ2-7, with D possibly TRBD1 on 5 matching bases. There are 13 residues in the CDR3. The germline CDR1 and CDR2 sequences are MNHEY and SVGAGI. Trimming shortened V by 5 bases and J by 5 bases, and 13 bases separated the two germline ends. This chain's CDR3 is CASSGQGGHEQYF. Written as DNA, the CDR3 is TGTGCCAGCAGTGGCCAGGGTGGCCACGAGCAGTACTTC.

This rearrangement joins TRBV5-1 to TRBJ1-2; the match to TRBD1 covers 10 bases. The CDR3 consists of 16 residues. The J segment lost 6 bases and the V segment lost 2 bases, leaving 10 bases of the junction unmatched. Germline assignment: CDR1 SGHRS and CDR2 YFSETQ. The DNA for the CDR3 is TGCGCCAGCAGCTTAACGACTTCGGGGACAGGGGATGGCTACACCTTC. This translates into CASSLTTSGTGDGYTF.

This chain links TRBV11-2 with TRBJ2-3; 11 nucleotides agree with TRBD2. Germline assignment: CDR1 SGHAT and CDR2 FQNNGV. The CDR3 totals 16 residues. V lost 2 bases to trimming and J lost 2 bases; unmatched junction nucleotides: 3. CDR3 nucleotide sequence: TGTGCCAGCAGCTTATTGACTAGCGGGAACACAGATACGCAGTATTTT. This translates into CASSLLTSGNTDTQYF.

This clone showed up just once. The chain joins TRBV28 to TRBJ2-7; D might be TRBD1 (6 bases). This CDR3 has 14 amino acids. CDR1 is MDHEN, CDR2 SYDVKM, per germline. Trimming took 3 bases from V and 7 from J, leaving 16 bases between them. CDR3 residues: CASSFNRASKEQYF. The CDR3 DNA follows: TGTGCCAGCAGTTTTAACAGGGCATCAAAGGAGCAGTACTTC.

In its sample, this clone was seen a few times. The chain recombines TRBV19 with TRBJ1-1, with D perhaps TRBD1 (6 bases). V was shortened by 11 bases and J by 0 bases, with 16 bases between the two germline ends. The CDR3 length is 14 residues. Germline-derived CDR1 and CDR2 are LNHDA and SQIVND (reference sequence). As DNA, the CDR3 is TGTGCCGCCCGCCAGGGACAAGTGAACACTGAAGCTTTCTTT. Translated, it gives CAARQGQVNTEAFF.

This clone was found once. The chain carries TRBV2 and TRBJ1-2, with no clear D. V was shortened by 6 bases and J by 5 bases, with 16 bases between the two germline ends. Germline V gene lookup returns CDR1 SNHLY and CDR2 FYNNEI. The CDR3 has 14 amino acids. The CDR3 nucleotides read TGTGCCAGCAGCGCCCAATTGGACCTATATGGCTACACCTTC. Protein product: CASSAQLDLYGYTF.

The chain couples TRBV2 to TRBJ2-2; D possibly corresponds to TRBD1 (5 bases). Germline V gives CDR1 SNHLY, CDR2 FYNNEI. The germline V and J ends were trimmed by 4 bases and 4 bases, with 13 bases remaining between them. This CDR3 is 15 amino acids long. The CDR3 loop reads CASSVARVGTGELFF. The CDR3 coding sequence is TGTGCCAGCAGTGTAGCCAGGGTGGGCACCGGGGAGCTGTTTTTT.

This clone was seen a handful of times. The V call is TRBV5-1, the J call TRBJ2-7; D might be TRBD2 (5 bases). V gave up 4 bases and J gave up 7 bases, with 15 bases separating them. CDR3 size: 13 residues. Germline V gives CDR1 SGHRS, CDR2 YFSETQ. CDR3 sequence reads: CASSQGPREEQYF. The CDR3 DNA is TGCGCCAGCAGCCAAGGGCCCCGGGAAGAGCAGTACTTC.

V usage is TRBV6-5 and J usage is TRBJ2-7; TRBD2 aligns across 13 bases. The length of the CDR3 is 13 residues. Looked up from germline, CDR1 is MNHEY and CDR2 is SVGAGI. V lost 8 bases to trimming and J lost 4 bases; unmatched junction nucleotides: 2. The chain's CDR3 is CASGLAGVYEQYF. DNA for the CDR3: TGTGCCAGCGGACTAGCGGGAGTTTACGAGCAGTACTTC.

The V and J genes are TRBV5-1 and TRBJ1-4; 8 bases fit TRBD1. CDR1 is SGHRS, CDR2 YFSETQ, per germline. V lost 4 bases to trimming and J lost 8 bases; unmatched junction nucleotides: 10. CDR3 length: 15 amino acids. The DNA for the CDR3 is TGCGCCAGCAGCCCCACCCCTACAGGGGGGGAAAAACTGTTTTTT. Protein product: CASSPTPTGGEKLFF.